The clone carrying this TCR beta chain was found a few times. This sample is part of a study of T cell changes during pregnancy in multiple sclerosis. The method was immunoSEQ multiplex PCR; TCRdb's version includes in-frame clones alone and lacks a portion of them. The sample carries about 34,000 clones, just over 90% recorded once. With 0 bases removed from V and 4 bases from J, the gap between germline ends came to 9 bases. CDR1 and CDR2 (germline): MGHDK, SYGVNS. The CDR3 spans 14 residues. The rearrangement links TRBV25-1 to TRBJ1-1, with D perhaps matching TRBD1 (6 bases). The origin of this receptor is a female donor with multiple sclerosis, enrolled in a pregnancy study. The sample consisted of CD8+ T cells from peripheral blood mononuclear cells, taken in the first trimester of pregnancy. The CDR3 DNA reads as TGTGCCAGCAGTGAATATACGACAGGCACTGAAGCTTTCTTT. Its translation is CASSEYTTGTEAFF.